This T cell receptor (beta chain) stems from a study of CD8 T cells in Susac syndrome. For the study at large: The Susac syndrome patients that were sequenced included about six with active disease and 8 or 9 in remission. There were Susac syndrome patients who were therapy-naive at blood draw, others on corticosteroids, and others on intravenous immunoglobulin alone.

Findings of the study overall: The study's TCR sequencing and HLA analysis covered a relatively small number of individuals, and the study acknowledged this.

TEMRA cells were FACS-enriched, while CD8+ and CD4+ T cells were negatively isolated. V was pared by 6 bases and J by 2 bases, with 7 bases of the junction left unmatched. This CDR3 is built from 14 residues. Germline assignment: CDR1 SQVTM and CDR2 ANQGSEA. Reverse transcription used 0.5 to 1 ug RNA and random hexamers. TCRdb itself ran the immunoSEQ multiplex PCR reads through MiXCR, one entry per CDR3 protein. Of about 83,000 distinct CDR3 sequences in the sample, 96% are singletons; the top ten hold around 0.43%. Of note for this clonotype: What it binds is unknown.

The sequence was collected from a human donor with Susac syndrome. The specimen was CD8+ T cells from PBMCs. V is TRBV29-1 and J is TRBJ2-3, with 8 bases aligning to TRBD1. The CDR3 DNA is TGCAGCGTCCAGGGGGCCTCCTACACAGATACGCAGTATTTT. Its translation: CSVQGASYTDTQYF.